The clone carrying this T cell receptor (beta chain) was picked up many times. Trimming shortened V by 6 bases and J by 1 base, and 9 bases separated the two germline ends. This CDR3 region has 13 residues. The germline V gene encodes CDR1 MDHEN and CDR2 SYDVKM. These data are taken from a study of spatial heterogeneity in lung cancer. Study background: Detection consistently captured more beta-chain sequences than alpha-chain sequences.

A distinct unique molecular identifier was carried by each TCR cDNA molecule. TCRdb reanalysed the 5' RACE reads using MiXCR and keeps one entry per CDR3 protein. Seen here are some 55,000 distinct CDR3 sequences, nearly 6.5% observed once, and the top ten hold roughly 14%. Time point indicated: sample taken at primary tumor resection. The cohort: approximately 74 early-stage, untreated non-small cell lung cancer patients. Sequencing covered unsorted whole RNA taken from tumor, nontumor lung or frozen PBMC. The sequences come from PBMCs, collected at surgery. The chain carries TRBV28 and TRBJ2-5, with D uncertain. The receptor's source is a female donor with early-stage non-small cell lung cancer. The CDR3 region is CASRRSSQETQYF. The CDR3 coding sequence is TGTGCCAGCAGGAGGTCCAGCCAAGAGACCCAGTACTTC.